The 16 T cell receptor beta chains in this list originate from one sample, sequenced in a study of cytomegalovirus exposure and HLA in healthy donors. Researchers ran the PCR with 60 Vbeta and 13 Jbeta primers. This table comes from immunoSEQ multiplex PCR, and its TCRdb copy is limited to in-frame clones, with some not included. This sample carries about 180,000 clones, around 79% of them seen once, and the ten largest clones take approximately 0.69%. The sequencing sample was made of PBMCs. These receptors originate from a woman aged 40 to 49 in good health and CMV-seronegative.

The chain is built from TRBV14 and TRBJ1-2; 9 bases align to TRBD1. With 5 bases clipped from V and 1 base from J, the junction kept 11 bases outside the gene matches. The germline CDR1 and CDR2 sequences are SGHDN and FVKESK. The CDR3 consists of 17 residues. The CDR3 DNA reads TGTGCCAGCAGCACCCGGACAGGGGACCTACTTAACTATGGCTACACCTTC. This sequence encodes CASSTRTGDLLNYGYTF.

J is TRBJ1-3 and V is TRBV5-1, with D tentatively TRBD1 (6 bases). Germline loops: CDR1 SGHRS, CDR2 YFSETQ. CDR3 length equals 14 residues. Trimming took 2 bases from V and 2 from J, leaving 8 bases between them. The CDR3 loop is CASSLQGPGNTIYF. CDR3 DNA: TGCGCCAGCAGCTTACAGGGCCCTGGAAACACCATATATTTT.

The gene calls are TRBV10-2 and TRBJ2-1; no clear D gene. CDR1 is WSHSY, CDR2 SAAADI, per germline. Trimming left V 4 bases short and J 7 bases short, with 5 bases between. CDR3 size: 11 residues. CDR3 amino acids: CASSARNEQFF. The CDR3 coding sequence is TGCGCCAGCAGTGCCAGGAATGAGCAGTTCTTC.

The rearrangement links TRBV6-1 to TRBJ2-5; 7 bases map to TRBD2. The CDR3 sequence is 12 residues long. The J segment lost 7 bases and the V segment lost 5 bases, leaving 4 bases of the junction unmatched. Germline CDR1 is MNHNS and CDR2 is SASEGT. CDR3 region: CASSQQRGTQYF. The CDR3, as DNA: TGTGCCAGCAGTCAACAGCGGGGGACCCAGTACTTC.

This rearrangement joins TRBV11-2 to TRBJ1-3, with TRBD1 identical over 7 bases. This CDR3 contains 17 residues. Germline V lookup: CDR1 SGHAT, CDR2 FQNNGV. The V gene end was trimmed by 5 bases and the J gene end by 0 bases; junction bases not matched to a gene: 10. This CDR3 reads CASSPFPGTDSGNTIYF. In nucleotides, the CDR3 is TGTGCCAGCAGCCCCTTTCCCGGGACAGACTCTGGAAACACCATATATTTT.

This clone was observed a few times. The rearrangement joins TRBV2 to TRBJ1-5; no definite D call. Trimming took 5 bases from V and 11 from J, leaving 16 bases between them. CDR3 length: 13 amino acids. Germline V gives CDR1 SNHLY, CDR2 FYNNEI. CDR3 in amino acids: CASSQEKSSAQHF. CDR3 coding DNA: TGTGCCAGCAGTCAGGAAAAATCATCGGCCCAGCATTTT.

The V gene is TRBV11-2, the J gene TRBJ2-7; tentatively, D is TRBD2 (5 bases). The CDR3 covers 14 residues. The germline CDR1 and CDR2 sequences are SGHAT and FQNNGV. Trimming pared 5 bases from V and 5 bases from J, leaving 16 bases between. The DNA for the CDR3 is TGTGCCAGCAGCCGAGGGTATCCAGTTAACGAGCAGTACTTC. As protein: CASSRGYPVNEQYF.

The gene calls are TRBV5-1 and TRBJ2-3, with D possibly being TRBD1 (5 bases). The CDR3 totals 15 residues. Germline V gives CDR1 SGHRS, CDR2 YFSETQ. The V and J ends lost 2 bases and 1 base respectively, with 11 bases between them. CDR3 coding DNA: TGCGCCAGCAGCTTCGGTCAGGGTGGCACAGATACGCAGTATTTT. This encodes CASSFGQGGTDTQYF.

With regard to this clone: Additional DNA sequences in this sample encode the identical CDR3. The chain recombines TRBV9 with TRBJ2-7, with D hard to call. V dropped 0 bases and J dropped 0 bases, with 7 bases sitting between them. Germline CDR1 and CDR2: SGDLS and YYNGEE. The CDR3 runs 14 residues. CDR3 amino acids: CASSVASSSYEQYF. The DNA of the CDR3 is TGTGCCAGCAGCGTAGCCTCGAGCTCCTACGAGCAGTACTTC.

This clone was counted a single time. The chain has TRBV9 and TRBJ1-4; D gene ambiguous. This CDR3 contains 14 residues. Germline loops: CDR1 SGDLS, CDR2 YYNGEE. Between the trimmed V and J ends, which lost 4 bases and 3 bases, there was a span of 10 bases. CDR3 sequence: CASSPRPANEKLFF. As DNA, the CDR3 is TGTGCCAGCAGCCCCAGGCCGGCTAATGAAAAACTGTTTTTT.

V usage is TRBV5-6 and J usage is TRBJ1-3; 7 nucleotides agree with TRBD1. The CDR3 runs to 16 residues. Germline V gene lookup returns CDR1 SGHDT and CDR2 YYEEEE. Germline trimming cut 2 bases from V and 3 bases from J; bases unmatched to any gene: 8. CDR3 amino acids: CASSFLGGSDGNTIYF. The DNA of the CDR3 is TGTGCCAGCAGCTTTCTAGGGGGCTCAGATGGAAACACCATATATTTT. The full variable domain, rest sourced from reference TRBV5-6 and TRBJ1-3, is DAGVTQSPTHLIKTRGQQVTLRCSPKSGHDTVSWYQQALGQGPQFIFQYYEEEERQRGNFPDRFSGHQFPNYSSELNVNALLLGDSALYLCASSFLGGSDGNTIYFGEGSWLTVV.

The chain joins TRBV10-1 to TRBJ1-1; 10 nucleotides line up with TRBD1. The CDR3 consists of 16 residues. CDR1 is WNHNN, CDR2 SYGVQD, per germline (reference sequence). Losses at the gene ends were 2 bases for V and 7 bases for J; bases not matched to a gene: 10. The CDR3 region has the DNA TGCGCCAGCAGTGAGGGGGGACAGGGGAGTTTTGGTGAAGCTTTCTTT. Encoded protein: CASSEGGQGSFGEAFF.

The rearrangement links TRBV28 to TRBJ2-7, with 7 bases identical to TRBD1. The CDR3 runs 14 residues. The V gene's germline CDR1 is MDHEN and CDR2 SYDVKM. The J segment lost 4 bases and the V segment lost 3 bases, leaving 6 bases of the junction unmatched. This chain's CDR3 is CASSFTGDPYEQYF. As DNA, the CDR3 is TGTGCCAGCAGTTTCACAGGGGACCCGTACGAGCAGTACTTC.

The chain couples TRBV4-3 to TRBJ2-7; D is possibly TRBD2 (6 bases). V was shortened by 0 bases and J by 2 bases, with 11 bases between the two germline ends. Germline lookup yields CDR1 LGHNA and CDR2 YSLEER. The CDR3 extends over 15 amino acids. The CDR3 protein is CASSQDRGGAYEQYV. The CDR3 nucleotides are TGCGCCAGCAGCCAAGATCGTGGAGGGGCCTACGAGCAGTACGTC.

This chain joins TRBV2 and TRBJ2-1; 15 nucleotides agree with TRBD2. The germline V gene has CDR1 SNHLY and CDR2 FYNNEI. With V trimmed by 7 bases and J by 9 bases, 4 bases remained unmatched. This CDR3 spans 14 amino acids. The CDR3 nucleotides read TGTGCCAGCACTTCGGGACTAGCGGGAGGTGAGCAGTTCTTC. Translation gives CASTSGLAGGEQFF. The variable domain in full, with the rest retrieved from reference TRBV2 and TRBJ2-1, is EPEVTQTPSHQVTQMGQEVILRCVPISNHLYFYWYRQILGQKVEFLVSFYNNEISEKSEIFDDQFSVERPDGSNFTLKIRSTKLEDSAMYFCASTSGLAGGEQFFGPGTRLTVL.

The chain uses TRBV13 and TRBJ2-1; TRBD1 agrees at 8 bases. Germline loops: CDR1 PRHDT, CDR2 FYEKMQ (reference sequence). V shed 5 bases, J shed 7 bases, and the junction held 7 bases outside the gene matches. The CDR3 loop spans 14 amino acids. CDR3 sequence (DNA): TGTGCCAGCAGCCCTCGGACAGGGTATAATGAGCAGTTCTTC. Translated, it gives CASSPRTGYNEQFF. Using reference TRBV13 and TRBJ2-1 for the parts outside the CDR3, the full variable domain is AAGVIQSPRHLIKEKRETATLKCYPIPRHDTVYWYQQGPGQDPQFLISFYEKMQSDKGSIPDRFSAQQFSDYHSELNMSSLELGDSALYFCASSPRTGYNEQFFGPGTRLTVL.